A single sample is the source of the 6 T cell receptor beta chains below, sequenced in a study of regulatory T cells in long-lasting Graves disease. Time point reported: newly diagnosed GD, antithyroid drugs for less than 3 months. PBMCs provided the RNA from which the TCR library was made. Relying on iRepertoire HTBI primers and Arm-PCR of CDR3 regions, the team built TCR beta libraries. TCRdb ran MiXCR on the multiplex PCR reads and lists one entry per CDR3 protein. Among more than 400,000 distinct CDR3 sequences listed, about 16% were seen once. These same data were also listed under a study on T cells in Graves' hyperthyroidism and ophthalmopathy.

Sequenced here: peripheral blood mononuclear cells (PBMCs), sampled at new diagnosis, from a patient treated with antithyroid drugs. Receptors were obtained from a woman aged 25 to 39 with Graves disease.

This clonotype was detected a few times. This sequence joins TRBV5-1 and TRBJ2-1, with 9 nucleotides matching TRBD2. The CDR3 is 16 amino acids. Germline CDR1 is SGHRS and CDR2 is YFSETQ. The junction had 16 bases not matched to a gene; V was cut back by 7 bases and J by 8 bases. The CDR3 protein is CASSSTWAGGPDEQFF. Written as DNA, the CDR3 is TGCGCCAGCTCGTCCACGTGGGCGGGAGGGCCCGATGAGCAGTTCTTC.

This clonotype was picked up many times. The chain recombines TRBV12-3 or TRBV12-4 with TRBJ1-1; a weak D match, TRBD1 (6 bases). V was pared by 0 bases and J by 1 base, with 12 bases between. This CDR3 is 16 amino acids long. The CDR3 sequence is CASSLAYRVRNTEAFF. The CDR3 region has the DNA TGTGCCAGCAGTTTAGCCTACAGGGTGAGGAACACTGAAGCTTTCTTT.

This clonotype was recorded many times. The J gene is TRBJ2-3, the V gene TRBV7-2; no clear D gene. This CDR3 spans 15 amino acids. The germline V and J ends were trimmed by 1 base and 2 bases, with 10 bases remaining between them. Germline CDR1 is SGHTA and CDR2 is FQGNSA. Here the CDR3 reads CASSLGPDPTDTQYF. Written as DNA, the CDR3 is TGTGCCAGCAGCTTAGGGCCAGACCCCACAGATACGCAGTATTTT.

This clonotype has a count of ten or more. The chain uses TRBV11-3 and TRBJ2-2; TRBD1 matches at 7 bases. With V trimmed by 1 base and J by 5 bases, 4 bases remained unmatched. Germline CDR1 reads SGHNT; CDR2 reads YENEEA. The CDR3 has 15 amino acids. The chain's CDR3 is CASSLGQGTTGELFF. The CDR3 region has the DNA TGTGCCAGCAGCTTAGGACAGGGAACGACCGGGGAGCTGTTTTTT. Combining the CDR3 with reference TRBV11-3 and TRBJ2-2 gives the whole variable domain EAGVVQSPRYKIIEKKQPVAFWCNPISGHNTLYWYLQNLGQGPELLIRYENEEAVDDSQLPKDRFSAERLKGVDSTLKIQPAELGDSAVYLCASSLGQGTTGELFFGEGSRLTVL.

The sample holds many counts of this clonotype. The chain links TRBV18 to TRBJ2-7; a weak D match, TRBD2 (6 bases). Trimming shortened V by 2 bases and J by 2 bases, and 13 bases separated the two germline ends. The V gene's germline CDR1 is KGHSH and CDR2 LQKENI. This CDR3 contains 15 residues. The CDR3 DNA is TGTGCCAGCTCACCAGGAGCGGGCGCGACCTACGAGCAGTACTTC. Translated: CASSPGAGATYEQYF.

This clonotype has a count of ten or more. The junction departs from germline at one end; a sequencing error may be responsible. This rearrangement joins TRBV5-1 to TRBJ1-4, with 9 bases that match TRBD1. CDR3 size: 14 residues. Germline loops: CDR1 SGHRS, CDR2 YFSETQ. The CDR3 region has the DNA TGTGCCAGCAGCGGGGACAGGGCTGCTGAAAAACTGTTTTTT. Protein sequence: CASSGDRAAEKLFF.